A selection of T cell receptor beta chains follows, all from one sample in a study of blood T cell repertoires in COVID-19. Generated by immunoSEQ multiplex PCR, the TCRdb table keeps only in-frame clones and is missing some. Among about 250,000 clones listed, 65% to 90% were seen once. The specimen was peripheral blood. The receptors were gathered from a man aged 45-65 years with COVID-19, enrolled during active disease. CDR3s include the opening cysteine and the closing phenylalanine or tryptophan. D genes are given only for firm matches. The size entry is marked missing in some rows and otherwise reads once, few, many or a size class.

j_gene	abundance	v_gene	d_gene	CDR3aa	CDR3nt
TRBJ1-5	NA	TRBV18	TRBD1	CASSPTKGQGNQPQHF	TGTGCCAGCTCACCAACAAAGGGACAGGGCAACCAGCCCCAGCATTTT
TRBJ1-1	NA	TRBV7-9	NA	CASSPRGLGTEAFF	TGTGCCAGCAGCCCAAGGGGGTTGGGCACTGAAGCTTTCTTT
TRBJ1-1	once	TRBV3-1/TRBV3-2	NA	CASSPGEREAFF	TGTGCCAGCAGCCCCGGGGAGCGTGAAGCTTTCTTT
TRBJ2-7	few	TRBV7-9	NA	CASSLGAGSYEQYF	TGTGCCAGCAGCTTAGGGGCAGGCTCCTACGAGCAGTACTTC
TRBJ1-1	NA	TRBV5-8	TRBD1	CASRPPGQGWAFF	TGTGCCAGCAGACCCCCGGGACAGGGTTGGGCTTTCTTT
TRBJ2-7	NA	TRBV15	NA	CATSRDGLADSQYF	TGTGCCACCAGCAGAGATGGTCTTGCAGACAGTCAGTACTTC
TRBJ1-1	NA	TRBV19	TRBD1	CASSPRLGDRGTEAFF	TGTGCCAGTAGTCCTAGGCTAGGGGACAGGGGCACTGAAGCTTTCTTT
TRBJ1-6	NA	TRBV14	TRBD1	CASSIGQGLNSPLHF	TGTGCCAGCAGCATAGGACAGGGGTTGAATTCACCCCTCCACTTT
TRBJ2-5	NA	TRBV6-2/TRBV6-3	NA	CASSYPYRETQYF	TGTGCCAGCAGTTACCCCTACCGGGAGACCCAGTACTTC
TRBJ2-2	NA	TRBV19	TRBD1	CASSIVSQGTGELFF	TGTGCCAGTAGTATAGTTTCACAGGGGACCGGGGAGCTGTTTTTT
TRBJ1-5	NA	TRBV19	NA	CASSIVWTADNQPQHF	TGTGCCAGTAGTATAGTATGGACAGCGGATAATCAGCCCCAGCATTTT
TRBJ2-1	NA	TRBV7-9	NA	CASSLATGIYNEQFF	TGTGCCAGCAGCTTAGCTACAGGGATATACAATGAGCAGTTCTTC
TRBJ2-3	NA	TRBV27	NA	CASSLSSGDTQYF	TGTGCCAGCAGTTTATCGTCCGGGGATACGCAGTATTTT
TRBJ2-2	NA	TRBV9	TRBD2	CASTIGPGGTGELFF	TGTGCCAGCACCATCGGCCCCGGGGGGACCGGGGAGCTGTTTTTT
TRBJ1-2	NA	TRBV5-1	NA	CASSLQLTEIYGYTF	TGCGCCAGCAGCTTACAATTGACGGAGATCTATGGCTACACCTTC
TRBJ1-5	few	TRBV2	NA	CASSEFRDTNQPQHF	TGTGCCAGCAGTGAATTCCGGGACACCAATCAGCCCCAGCATTTT
TRBJ1-5	few	TRBV19	NA	CASSKAGFNQPQHF	TGTGCCAGTAGTAAGGCAGGGTTCAATCAGCCCCAGCATTTT
TRBJ2-1	NA	TRBV3-1/TRBV3-2	TRBD2	CASSRVAGSRGEQFF	TGTGCCAGCAGCCGAGTAGCGGGTTCCCGGGGTGAGCAGTTCTTC
TRBJ2-2	few	TRBV13	TRBD2	CASSTGLAGRTGELFF	TGTGCCAGCAGCACGGGACTAGCGGGTAGGACCGGGGAGCTGTTTTTT
TRBJ1-3	NA	TRBV7-2	TRBD1	CATSRQGAFTGNTIYF	TGTGCCACCAGCAGGCAGGGGGCTTTCACTGGAAACACCATATATTTT
TRBJ2-7	NA	TRBV5-1	TRBD1	CASSWGQGYSYEQYF	TGCGCCAGCAGCTGGGGACAGGGGTACTCCTACGAGCAGTACTTC
TRBJ2-1	few	TRBV27	TRBD1	CASSPGPGTGPLNEQFF	TGTGCCAGCAGCCCCGGTCCCGGGACAGGCCCCCTCAATGAGCAGTTCTTC
TRBJ1-2	NA	TRBV3-1/TRBV3-2	TRBD1	CASSQTGGGYGYTF	TGTGCCAGCAGCCAAACAGGGGGCGGCTATGGCTACACCTTC
TRBJ2-6	NA	TRBV5-5	TRBD1	CASSFWDRGTSGANVLTF	TGTGCCAGCAGCTTCTGGGACAGGGGAACCTCTGGGGCCAACGTCCTGACTTTC
TRBJ2-1	NA	TRBV7-3	TRBD2	CASSLMPGLAYNEQFF	TGTGCCAGCAGCTTAATGCCGGGACTAGCGTACAATGAGCAGTTCTTC
TRBJ1-2	NA	TRBV3-1/TRBV3-2	NA	CASSQMGEGGRGYTF	TGTGCCAGCAGCCAAATGGGGGAGGGAGGTAGGGGCTACACCTTC
TRBJ2-5	NA	TRBV29-1	TRBD2	CSVDTSGAQETQYF	TGCAGCGTCGATACTAGCGGCGCACAAGAGACCCAGTACTTC
TRBJ2-1	NA	TRBV4-1	NA	CASSQFTGNEQFF	TGCGCCAGCAGCCAATTTACGGGAAATGAGCAGTTCTTC
TRBJ1-3	NA	TRBV7-3	NA	CASSLGGSGNTIYF	TGTGCCAGCAGCTTAGGCGGATCTGGAAACACCATATATTTT
TRBJ2-7	NA	TRBV4-2	NA	CASSQDLRRDAEQYF	TGTGCCAGCAGCCAAGATCTTCGGAGAGACGCCGAGCAGTACTTC
TRBJ2-3	NA	TRBV5-4	TRBD1	CASSPRTGGKDTQYF	TGTGCCAGCAGCCCAAGGACAGGGGGGAAAGATACGCAGTATTTT
TRBJ1-2	once	TRBV4-3	NA	CASSQDRGRGYTF	TGCGCCAGCAGCCAAGACAGGGGAAGAGGCTACACCTTC
TRBJ2-2	NA	TRBV6-2/TRBV6-3	TRBD2	CASSYSVRGVRLNTGELFF	TGTGCCAGCAGTTACTCGGTGCGGGGGGTCCGACTTAACACCGGGGAGCTGTTTTTT
TRBJ1-1	NA	TRBV6-6	NA	CASTRIGVMNTEAFF	TGTGCCAGCACTCGAATAGGGGTTATGAACACTGAAGCTTTCTTT
TRBJ2-5	NA	TRBV25-1	NA	CASSDPSGPTGETQYF	TGTGCCAGCAGTGACCCCAGTGGCCCCACGGGGGAGACCCAGTACTTC
TRBJ2-7	NA	TRBV6-5	TRBD1	CASSYTGTGVHEQYF	TGTGCCAGCAGTTACACCGGGACAGGAGTTCACGAGCAGTACTTC
TRBJ1-5	few	TRBV7-8	NA	CASSLFRGDQPQHF	TGTGCCAGCAGCTTATTCAGGGGAGATCAGCCCCAGCATTTT
TRBJ1-2	NA	TRBV6-5	NA	CASKPTGPYGYTF	TGTGCCAGCAAACCGACAGGTCCTTATGGCTACACCTTC
TRBJ2-2	NA	TRBV2	TRBD1	CASIRQGKNTGELFF	TGTGCCAGCATTAGACAGGGGAAGAACACCGGGGAGCTGTTTTTT
TRBJ2-7	NA	TRBV5-4	TRBD1	CASIGQDSYEQYF	TGTGCCAGCATTGGACAGGACTCCTACGAGCAGTACTTC
TRBJ1-5	NA	TRBV2	TRBD1	CASSDYRGPQHF	TGTGCCAGCAGTGATTACAGGGGGCCCCAGCATTTT
TRBJ2-5	NA	TRBV5-1	NA	CASSVTPGAEETQYF	TGCGCCAGCAGCGTGACTCCGGGAGCCGAAGAGACCCAGTACTTC
TRBJ2-7	few	TRBV4-1	NA	CASSHDSSYEQYF	TGCGCCAGCAGTCATGACAGCTCCTACGAGCAGTACTTC
TRBJ1-5	NA	TRBV6-1	TRBD1	CASSASPGQKNQPQHF	TGTGCCAGCAGTGCCTCACCGGGACAGAAGAATCAGCCCCAGCATTTT
TRBJ1-2	NA	TRBV11-2	NA	CASSQGGANYGYTF	TGTGCCAGCAGCCAAGGGGGAGCTAACTATGGCTACACCTTC
TRBJ1-1	NA	TRBV11-1	NA	CASSLRWNTEAFF	TGTGCCAGCAGTCTCCGGTGGAACACTGAAGCTTTCTTT
TRBJ1-3	NA	TRBV6-5	NA	CASSLVLPSSGNTIYF	TGTGCCAGCAGTTTGGTGCTACCGAGCTCTGGAAACACCATATATTTT
TRBJ1-2	few	TRBV5-8	TRBD1	CASSADRGPLGYTF	TGTGCCAGCAGCGCAGACAGGGGGCCGTTGGGCTACACCTTC
TRBJ2-7	NA	TRBV28	TRBD1	CASNLLGQGLYEQYF	TGTGCCAGCAACCTTCTGGGACAGGGGTTATACGAGCAGTACTTC
TRBJ2-3	NA	TRBV5-4	TRBD1	CASSLHGTGATDTQYF	TGTGCCAGCAGCTTGCACGGAACAGGGGCGACAGATACGCAGTATTTT
TRBJ1-2	NA	TRBV4-3	NA	CASSQAVGQHGYTF	TGCGCCAGCAGCCAAGCCGTGGGGCAGCATGGCTACACCTTC